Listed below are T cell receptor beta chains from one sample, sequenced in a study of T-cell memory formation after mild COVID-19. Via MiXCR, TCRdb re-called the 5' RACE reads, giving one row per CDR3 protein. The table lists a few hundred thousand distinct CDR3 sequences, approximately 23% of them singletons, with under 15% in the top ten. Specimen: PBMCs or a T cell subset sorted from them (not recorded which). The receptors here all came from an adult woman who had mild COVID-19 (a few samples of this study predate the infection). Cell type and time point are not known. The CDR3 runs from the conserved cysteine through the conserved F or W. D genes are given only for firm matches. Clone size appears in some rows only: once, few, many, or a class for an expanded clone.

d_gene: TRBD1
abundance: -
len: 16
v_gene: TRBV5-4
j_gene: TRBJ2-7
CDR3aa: CASSPASGTAVYEQYF
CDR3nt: TGTGCCAGCAGCCCAGCGTCCGGGACAGCGGTATACGAGCAGTACTTC

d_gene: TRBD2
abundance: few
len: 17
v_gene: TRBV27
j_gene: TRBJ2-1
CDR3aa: CASSSRGQAGGYNEQFF
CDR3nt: TGTGCCAGCAGTTCCCGAGGGCAAGCGGGAGGATACAATGAGCAGTTCTTC

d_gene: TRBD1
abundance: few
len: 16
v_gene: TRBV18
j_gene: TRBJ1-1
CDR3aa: CASSLTGGVMNTEAFF
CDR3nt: TGTGCCAGCTCACTTACAGGGGGCGTTATGAACACTGAAGCTTTCTTT

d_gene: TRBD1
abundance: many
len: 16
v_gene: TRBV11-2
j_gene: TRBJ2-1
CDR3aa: CASRTIRDRGQEEQFF
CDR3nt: TGTGCCAGCAGGACCATACGGGACAGGGGGCAAGAGGAGCAGTTCTTC

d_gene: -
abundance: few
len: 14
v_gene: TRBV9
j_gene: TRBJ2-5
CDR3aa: CASSVVDGEETQYF
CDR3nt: TGTGCCAGCAGCGTAGTTGACGGGGAAGAGACCCAGTACTTC

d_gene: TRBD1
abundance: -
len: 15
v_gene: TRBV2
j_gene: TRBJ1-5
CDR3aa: CASTTGQGFNQPQHF
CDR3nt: TGTGCCAGCACCACGGGACAGGGTTTCAATCAGCCCCAGCATTTT

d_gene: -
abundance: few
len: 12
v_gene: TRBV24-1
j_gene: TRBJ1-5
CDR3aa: CATEGSGEPQHF
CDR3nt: TGTGCCACCGAAGGGAGCGGGGAGCCCCAGCATTTT

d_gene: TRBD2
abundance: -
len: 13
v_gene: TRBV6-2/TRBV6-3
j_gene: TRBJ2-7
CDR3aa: CAGRTSGSHEQYF
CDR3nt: TGTGCCGGCAGGACTAGCGGGAGCCACGAGCAGTACTTC

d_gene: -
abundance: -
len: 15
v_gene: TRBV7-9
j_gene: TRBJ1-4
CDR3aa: CASSFGAGASEKLFF
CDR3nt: TGTGCCAGCAGCTTCGGGGCAGGAGCGAGTGAAAAACTGTTTTTT

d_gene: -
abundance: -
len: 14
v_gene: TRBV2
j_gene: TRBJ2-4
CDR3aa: CASSALASVNIQYF
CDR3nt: TGTGCCAGCAGTGCCCTGGCCTCGGTAAACATTCAGTACTTC

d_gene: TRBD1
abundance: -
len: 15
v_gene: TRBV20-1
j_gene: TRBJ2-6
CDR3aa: CSAPGQGTGANVLTF
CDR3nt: TGCAGTGCCCCGGGACAGGGGACTGGGGCCAACGTCCTGACTTTC

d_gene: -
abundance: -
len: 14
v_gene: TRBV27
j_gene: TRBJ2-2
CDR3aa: CASSFRVNTGELFF
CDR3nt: TGTGCCAGCAGTTTCCGAGTAAACACCGGGGAGCTGTTTTTT

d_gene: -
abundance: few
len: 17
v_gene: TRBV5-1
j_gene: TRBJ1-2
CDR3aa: CASSLGNEVISNYGYTF
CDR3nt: TGCGCCAGCAGCTTGGGTAACGAAGTCATCTCTAACTATGGCTACACCTTC

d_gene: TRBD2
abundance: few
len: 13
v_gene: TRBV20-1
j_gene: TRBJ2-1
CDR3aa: CSARAAGGPEQFF
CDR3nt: TGCAGTGCTAGAGCTGCGGGAGGTCCTGAGCAGTTCTTC

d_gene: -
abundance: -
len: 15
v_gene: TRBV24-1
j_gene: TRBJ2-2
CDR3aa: CATSDWQGKTGELFF
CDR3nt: TGTGCCACCAGTGATTGGCAGGGGAAGACCGGGGAGCTGTTTTTT

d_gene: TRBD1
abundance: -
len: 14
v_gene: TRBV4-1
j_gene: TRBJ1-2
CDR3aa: CASSPPGGWYGYTF
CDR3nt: TGCGCCAGCAGCCCGCCAGGGGGTTGGTATGGCTACACCTTC

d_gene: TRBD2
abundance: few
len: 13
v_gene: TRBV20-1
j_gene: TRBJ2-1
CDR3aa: CSDMGLAADEQFF
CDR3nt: TGCAGTGATATGGGACTAGCGGCCGATGAGCAGTTCTTC

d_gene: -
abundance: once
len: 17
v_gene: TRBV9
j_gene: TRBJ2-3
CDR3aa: CASSVASRDSYTDTQYF
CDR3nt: TGTGCCAGCAGCGTAGCCTCGCGGGACTCTTACACAGATACGCAGTATTTT

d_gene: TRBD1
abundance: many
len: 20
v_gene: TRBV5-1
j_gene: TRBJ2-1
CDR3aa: CASSPRDRTTYLGSYNEQFF
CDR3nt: TGCGCCAGCAGCCCACGGGACAGAACCACCTACCTGGGCTCCTACAATGAGCAGTTCTTC

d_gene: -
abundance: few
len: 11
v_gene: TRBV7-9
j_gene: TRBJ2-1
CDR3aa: CASSQEGEQFF
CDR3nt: TGTGCCAGCAGCCAGGAAGGAGAGCAGTTCTTC

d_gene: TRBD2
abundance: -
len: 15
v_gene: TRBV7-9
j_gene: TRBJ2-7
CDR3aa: CASSFGLAGFYEQYF
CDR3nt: TGTGCCAGCAGCTTTGGACTAGCGGGTTTTTACGAGCAGTACTTC

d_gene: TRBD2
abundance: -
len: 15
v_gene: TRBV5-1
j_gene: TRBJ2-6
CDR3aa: CASSRGGRGANVLTF
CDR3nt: TGCGCCAGCAGCCGGGGGGGGCGAGGGGCCAACGTCCTGACTTTC

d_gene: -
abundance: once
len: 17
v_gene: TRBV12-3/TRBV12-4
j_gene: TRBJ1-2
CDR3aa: CASSFTPGQGGDYGYTF
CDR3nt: TGTGCCAGCAGTTTCACCCCTGGGCAGGGAGGGGATTATGGCTACACCTTC

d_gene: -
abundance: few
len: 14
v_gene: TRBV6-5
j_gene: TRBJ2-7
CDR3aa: CASSVRGVRHEQYF
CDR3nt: TGTGCCAGCAGTGTCAGGGGCGTAAGACACGAGCAGTACTTC

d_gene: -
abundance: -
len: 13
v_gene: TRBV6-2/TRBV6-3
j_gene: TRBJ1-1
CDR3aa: CASSYGVGTEAFF
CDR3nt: TGTGCCAGCAGTTACGGGGTGGGGACTGAAGCTTTCTTT

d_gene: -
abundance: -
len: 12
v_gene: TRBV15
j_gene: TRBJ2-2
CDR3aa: CATTDNTGELFF
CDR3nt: TGTGCCACCACGGACAACACCGGGGAGCTGTTTTTT

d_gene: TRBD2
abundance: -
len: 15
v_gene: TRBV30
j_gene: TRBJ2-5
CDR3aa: CAWTPGLAGLKTQYF
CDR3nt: TGTGCCTGGACCCCGGGACTAGCGGGATTGAAGACCCAGTACTTC

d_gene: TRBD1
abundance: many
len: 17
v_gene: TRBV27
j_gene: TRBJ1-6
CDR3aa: CASSAAGTGRKGSPLHF
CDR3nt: TGTGCCAGCAGTGCGGCGGGGACAGGGAGGAAGGGATCACCCCTCCACTTT

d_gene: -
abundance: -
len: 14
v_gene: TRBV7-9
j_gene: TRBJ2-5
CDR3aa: CASSLGWAGETQYF
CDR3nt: TGTGCCAGCAGCTTAGGATGGGCGGGGGAGACCCAGTACTTC

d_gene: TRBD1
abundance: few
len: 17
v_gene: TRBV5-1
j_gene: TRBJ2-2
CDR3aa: CASSLGATGKVSGELFF
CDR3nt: TGCGCCAGCAGCTTGGGTGCGACAGGGAAGGTATCCGGGGAGCTGTTTTTT

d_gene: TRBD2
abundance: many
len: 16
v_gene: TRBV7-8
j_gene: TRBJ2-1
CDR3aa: CASSFLTGLAYNEQFF
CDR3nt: TGTGCCAGCAGCTTCCTGACGGGACTAGCTTACAATGAGCAGTTCTTC

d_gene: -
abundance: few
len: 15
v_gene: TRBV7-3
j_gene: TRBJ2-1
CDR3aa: CASSLYPTSYNEQFF
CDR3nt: TGTGCCAGCAGCCTGTACCCGACGTCCTACAATGAGCAGTTCTTC

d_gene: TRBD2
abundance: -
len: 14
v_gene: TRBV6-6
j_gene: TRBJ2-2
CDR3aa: CASRSGTRPGELFF
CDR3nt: TGTGCCAGCAGATCCGGGACTAGACCCGGGGAGCTGTTTTTT

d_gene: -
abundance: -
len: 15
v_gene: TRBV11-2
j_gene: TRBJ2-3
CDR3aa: CASGPKAPGSGTQYF
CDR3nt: TGTGCCAGTGGCCCGAAGGCCCCAGGGTCGGGTACGCAGTATTTT

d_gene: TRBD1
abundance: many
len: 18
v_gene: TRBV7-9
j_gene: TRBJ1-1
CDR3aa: CASSLYGVWDSVNTEAFF
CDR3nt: TGTGCCAGCAGCTTATACGGAGTATGGGACAGCGTAAACACTGAAGCTTTCTTT

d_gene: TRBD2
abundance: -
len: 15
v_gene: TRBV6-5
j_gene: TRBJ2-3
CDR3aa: CASSYTSGSTDTQYF
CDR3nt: TGTGCCAGCAGTTACACTAGCGGGAGCACAGATACGCAGTATTTT

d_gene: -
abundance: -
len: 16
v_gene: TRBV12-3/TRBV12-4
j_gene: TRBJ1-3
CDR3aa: CASSLPPGLSGNTIYF
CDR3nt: TGTGCCAGCAGTTTGCCTCCAGGGTTATCTGGAAACACCATATATTTT

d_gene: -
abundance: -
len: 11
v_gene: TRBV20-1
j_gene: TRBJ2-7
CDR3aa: CSAFSTREQYF
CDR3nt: TGCAGTGCGTTTTCTACACGCGAGCAGTACTTC

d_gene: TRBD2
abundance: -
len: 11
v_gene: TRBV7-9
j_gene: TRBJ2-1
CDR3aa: CASSLGGPAGF
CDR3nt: TGTGCCAGCAGCTTAGGGGGCCCAGCGGGGTTC

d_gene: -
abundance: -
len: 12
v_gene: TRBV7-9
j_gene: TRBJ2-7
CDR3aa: CASSPALGEQYF
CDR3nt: TGTGCCAGCAGCCCAGCCCTTGGGGAGCAGTACTTC